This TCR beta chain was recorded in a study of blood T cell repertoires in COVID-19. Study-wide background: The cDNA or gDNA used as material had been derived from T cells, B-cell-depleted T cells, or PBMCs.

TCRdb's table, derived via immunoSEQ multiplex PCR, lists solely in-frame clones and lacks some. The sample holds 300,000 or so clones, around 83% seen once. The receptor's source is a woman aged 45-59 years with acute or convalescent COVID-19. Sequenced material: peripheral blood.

The chain's CDR3 is CASTLGGRGTDTQYF. In nucleotides, the CDR3 is TGTGCCAGCACCTTAGGGGGACGCGGCACAGATACGCAGTATTTT. The chain uses TRBV5-8 and TRBJ2-3, with D perhaps matching TRBD1 (6 bases). Trimming took off 6 bases at V and 1 base at J, with 15 bases between the two ends. CDR1 and CDR2 (germline): SGHTS, YDEGEE. The CDR3 runs 15 residues.